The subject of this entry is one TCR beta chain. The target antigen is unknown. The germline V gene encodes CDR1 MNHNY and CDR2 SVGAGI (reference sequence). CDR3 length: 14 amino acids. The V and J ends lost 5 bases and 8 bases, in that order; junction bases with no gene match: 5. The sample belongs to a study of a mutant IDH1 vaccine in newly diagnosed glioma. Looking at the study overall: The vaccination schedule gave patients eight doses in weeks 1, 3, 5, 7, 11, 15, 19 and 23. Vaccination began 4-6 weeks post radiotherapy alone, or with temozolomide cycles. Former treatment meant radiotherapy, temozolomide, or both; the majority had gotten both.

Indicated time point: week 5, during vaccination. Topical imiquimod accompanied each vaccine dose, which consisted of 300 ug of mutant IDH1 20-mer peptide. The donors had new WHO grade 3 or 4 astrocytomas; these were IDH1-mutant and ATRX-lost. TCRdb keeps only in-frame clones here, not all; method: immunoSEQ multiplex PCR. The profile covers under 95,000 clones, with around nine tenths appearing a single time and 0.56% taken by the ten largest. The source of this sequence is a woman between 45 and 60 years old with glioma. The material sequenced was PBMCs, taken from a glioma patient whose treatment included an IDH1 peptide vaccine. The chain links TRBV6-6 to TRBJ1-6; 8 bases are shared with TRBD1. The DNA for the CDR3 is TGTGCCAGCAGTCTGGACAGGGTTGATTCACCCCTCCACTTT. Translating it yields CASSLDRVDSPLHF.